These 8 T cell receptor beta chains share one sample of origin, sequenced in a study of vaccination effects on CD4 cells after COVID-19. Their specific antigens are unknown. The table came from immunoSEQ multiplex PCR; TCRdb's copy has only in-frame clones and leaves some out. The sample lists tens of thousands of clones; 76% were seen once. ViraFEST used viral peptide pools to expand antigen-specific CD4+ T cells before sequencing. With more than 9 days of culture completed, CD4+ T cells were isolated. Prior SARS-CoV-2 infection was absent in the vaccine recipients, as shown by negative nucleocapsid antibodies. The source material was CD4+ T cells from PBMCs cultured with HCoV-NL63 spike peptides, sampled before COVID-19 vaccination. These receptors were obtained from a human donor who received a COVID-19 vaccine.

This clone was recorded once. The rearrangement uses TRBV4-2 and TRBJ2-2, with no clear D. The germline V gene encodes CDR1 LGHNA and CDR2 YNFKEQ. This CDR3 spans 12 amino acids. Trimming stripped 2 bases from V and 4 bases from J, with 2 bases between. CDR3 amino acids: CASSQITGELFF. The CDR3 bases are TGTGCCAGCAGCCAAATCACCGGGGAGCTGTTTTTT.

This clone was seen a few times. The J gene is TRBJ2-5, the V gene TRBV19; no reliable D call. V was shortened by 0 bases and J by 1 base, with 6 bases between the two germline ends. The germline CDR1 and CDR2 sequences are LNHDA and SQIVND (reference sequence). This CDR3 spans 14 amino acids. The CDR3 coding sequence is TGTGCCAGTAGTATAGAAACAGCCCAAGAGACCCAGTACTTC. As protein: CASSIETAQETQYF.

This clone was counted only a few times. The CDR3 region has the DNA TGCGCCAGCAGCTTGGCTGTCACGGCGAACACCGGGGAGCTGTTTTTT. Amino acids: CASSLAVTANTGELFF. This sequence joins TRBV5-1 and TRBJ2-2; the D is unclear. CDR1 is SGHRS, CDR2 YFSETQ, per germline. This CDR3 region has 16 residues. V lost 0 bases, J lost 0 bases, and 9 bases lay in between.

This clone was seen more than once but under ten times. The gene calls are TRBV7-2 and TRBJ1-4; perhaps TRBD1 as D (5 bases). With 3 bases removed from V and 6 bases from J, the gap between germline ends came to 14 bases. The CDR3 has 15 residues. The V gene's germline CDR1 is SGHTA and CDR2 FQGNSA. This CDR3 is CASSFRAGWDEKLFF. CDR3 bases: TGTGCCAGCAGCTTCCGGGCAGGGTGGGATGAAAAACTGTTTTTT.

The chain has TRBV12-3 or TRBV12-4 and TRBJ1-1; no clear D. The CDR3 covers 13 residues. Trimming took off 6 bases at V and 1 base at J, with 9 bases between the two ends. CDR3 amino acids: CASRSVPNTEAFF. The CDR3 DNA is TGTGCCAGCAGATCTGTACCGAACACTGAAGCTTTCTTT.

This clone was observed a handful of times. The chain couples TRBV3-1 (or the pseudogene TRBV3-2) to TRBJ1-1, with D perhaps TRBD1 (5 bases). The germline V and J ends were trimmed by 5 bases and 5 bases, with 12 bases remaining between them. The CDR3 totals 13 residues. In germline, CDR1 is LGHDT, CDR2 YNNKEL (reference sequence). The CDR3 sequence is CASSKNEGTEAFF. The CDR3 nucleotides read TGTGCCAGCAGCAAAAACGAGGGGACTGAAGCTTTCTTT.

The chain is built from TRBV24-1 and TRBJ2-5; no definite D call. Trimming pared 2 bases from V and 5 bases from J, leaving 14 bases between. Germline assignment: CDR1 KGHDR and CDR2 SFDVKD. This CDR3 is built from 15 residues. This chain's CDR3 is CATSDSQVGRETQYF. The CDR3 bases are TGTGCCACCAGTGATTCGCAAGTGGGTCGGGAGACCCAGTACTTC.

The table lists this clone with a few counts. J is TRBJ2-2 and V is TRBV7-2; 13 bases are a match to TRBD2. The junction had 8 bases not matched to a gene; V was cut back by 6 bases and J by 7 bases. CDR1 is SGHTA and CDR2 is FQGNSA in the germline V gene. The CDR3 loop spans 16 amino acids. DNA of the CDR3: TGTGCCAGCAGTTCCACTAGCGGGGGGGCTAGCGGGGAGCTGTTTTTT. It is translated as CASSSTSGGASGELFF.